The clone carrying this T cell receptor beta chain came up a few times. The antigen is undetermined. An end of the junction does not agree with germline; a read error may underlie this. This sample is drawn from a study of T cells after yellow fever vaccination. Study overall: Each low-cell-number fraction was prepared by means of SMART-Seq v4 Ultra Low Input. General study findings and limits: Most primary-vaccination clones recurred post-booster (around 95% CD4, 85% to 90% CD8).

A universal primer site and UMIs were added as TCR cDNA was made by 5'RACE template switching. TCRdb ran MiXCR on the 5' RACE reads and lists one entry per CDR3 protein. The sample has some 400,000 distinct CDR3 sequences, 6.2% seen once. Per the germline V gene, CDR1 is SGHAT and CDR2 is FQNNGV. CDR3 size: 10 residues. This TCR derives from a man in his thirties or forties who received the YFV17D yellow fever vaccine. The material was PBMCs, obtained 5 days after the yellow fever booster vaccination. The chain has TRBV11-2 and TRBJ2-7; D unclear. CDR3 in amino acids: CASSLDRPSF. The CDR3 nucleotides are TGTGCCAGCAGCTTAGATAGGCCTTCCTTC.